The clone carrying this TCR beta chain was seen once. In Seattle, patients joined the study during active infection and were tracked longitudinally. These data belong to a study of blood T cell repertoires in COVID-19. Study-wide context: T cells, B-cell-depleted T cells, or PBMCs provided the cDNA or gDNA that served as material.

As originally analysed: Researchers report that nucleated cell counts were estimated from reference gene primer amplification. Assay used: immunoSEQ multiplex PCR; TCRdb lists only in-frame clones, some missing. V, J and clone size were drawn from that table, and D and trimming were deduced from the DNA. The sample consists of roughly 120,000 clones, around 70% of them appearing once. Sequencing used peripheral blood. The sequence was obtained from a man older than 75 with COVID-19, enrolled during active disease.

The CDR3 loop reads CASSRGDSQETQYF. The CDR3 nucleotides are TGTGCCAGCAGTCGCGGGGATTCGCAAGAGACCCAGTACTTC. This rearrangement joins TRBV6-5 to TRBJ2-5; D possibly corresponds to TRBD2 (6 bases). Germline V gene data show CDR1 as MNHEY and CDR2 as SVGAGI. This CDR3 comprises 14 residues. V was pared by 5 bases and J by 2 bases, with 12 bases between.